Each of the 21 T cell receptor beta chains below was sequenced from the same sample in a study of shared clonotypes between healthy human individuals (TCRdb year 2020). CD8 naive samples were CD45RO-negative cells positively selected for CCR7, giving a CD45RA+CCR7+ population that excluded TemRA cells. Receptor libraries were prepared by the immunoSEQ multiplex PCR assay. This immuneACCESS table, as held by TCRdb, lists in-frame sequences with V and J called but not all clones. Of the missing ones, under half trace to an unresolved V gene in checked studies; the others have no known cause. For this sample there are about 700,000 clones; 92% appear just once. The top ten hold 24% of the sample. Specimen: naive CD8+ T cells sorted from blood. The sample's cell subset or site label, in plain terms: CD45RA+CCR7+. The receptors were sampled from a man younger than 45 in good health.

The gene calls are TRBV6-5 and TRBJ2-1; no clear D gene. The CDR3 covers 12 residues. Trimming pared 8 bases from V and 7 bases from J, leaving 12 bases between. The germline CDR1 and CDR2 sequences are MNHEY and SVGAGI. The CDR3: CASFGPGNEQFF. The CDR3 nucleotides read TGTGCCAGCTTTGGACCCGGGAATGAGCAGTTCTTC.

The chain combines TRBV7-8 with TRBJ1-1; 7 bases line up with TRBD1. CDR3 length equals 15 residues. Germline CDR1 and CDR2: SGHVS and FQNEAQ. Trimming removed 5 bases from V and 1 base from J; junction bases left unmatched: 7. For the CDR3, the DNA is TGTGCCAGCAGCACTAGGACAGGCCCGAACACTGAAGCTTTCTTT. Amino acids: CASSTRTGPNTEAFF.

This clone has only one observation. J is TRBJ2-6 and V is TRBV5-1; D perhaps matches TRBD2 (5 bases). V was cut by 0 bases and J by 1 base, with 14 bases left in between. CDR1 SGHRS and CDR2 YFSETQ come from the germline V gene. The CDR3 length is 18 residues. The CDR3 sequence: CASSLEVAWRSGANVLTF. CDR3 in DNA: TGCGCCAGCAGCTTGGAGGTCGCTTGGAGGTCTGGGGCCAACGTCCTGACTTTC. Filled out from reference TRBV5-1 and TRBJ2-6, the complete variable domain reads KAGVTQTPRYLIKTRGQQVTLSCSPISGHRSVSWYQQTPGQGLQFLFEYFSETQRNKGNFPGRFSGRQFSNSRSEMNVSTLELGDSALYLCASSLEVAWRSGANVLTFGAGSRLTVL.

CDR3 region: CASSYSRAGSSYEQYF. The CDR3 nucleotides are TGTGCCAGCAGCTACTCGCGAGCAGGATCTAGCTACGAGCAGTACTTC. The genes are TRBV27 and TRBJ2-7; D remains ambiguous. The germline V gene has CDR1 MNHEY and CDR2 SMNVEV (reference sequence). The CDR3 loop spans 16 amino acids. Trimming shortened V by 6 bases and J by 3 bases, and 21 bases separated the two germline ends.

There are many counts of this clone. The V and J genes are TRBV7-3 and TRBJ2-7, with 7 bases lining up with TRBD2. The ends lost 5 bases at V and 2 bases at J; junction bases unmatched: 9. The CDR3 covers 15 residues. CDR1 and CDR2 from the germline V gene are SGHTA and FQGTGA. CDR3 sequence: CASSPLGGGTYEQYF. The CDR3, as DNA: TGTGCCAGCAGCCCATTGGGGGGAGGGACCTACGAGCAGTACTTC.

This clone was detected ten times or more. V and J are TRBV6-5 and TRBJ2-7; D perhaps matches TRBD2 (6 bases). Trimming stripped 5 bases from V and 2 bases from J, with 10 bases between. The V gene's germline CDR1 is MNHEY and CDR2 SVGAGI. The CDR3 loop spans 13 amino acids. CDR3 coding DNA: TGTGCCAGCAGTACGGGCGGGACCTACGAGCAGTACTTC. It specifies CASSTGGTYEQYF.

This sequence joins TRBV28 and TRBJ2-3; 7 nucleotides align to TRBD2. CDR1 is MDHEN and CDR2 is SYDVKM in the germline V gene. Germline trimming cut 5 bases from V and 2 bases from J; bases unmatched to any gene: 10. This CDR3 has 16 amino acids. This CDR3 reads CASSPPTSKFTDTQYF. CDR3 DNA: TGTGCCAGCAGTCCACCGACTAGCAAGTTCACAGATACGCAGTATTTT.

The chain has TRBV4-1 and TRBJ1-4; the D is unclear. The V end was cut by 4 bases, the J end by 8 bases, with 17 bases between. The length of the CDR3 is 15 residues. Germline assignment: CDR1 MGHRA and CDR2 YSYEKL. The CDR3 loop reads CASSRGPGPDEKLFF. In DNA, the CDR3 is TGCGCCAGCAGCCGAGGGCCGGGCCCGGACGAAAAACTGTTTTTT.

V and J are TRBV5-1 and TRBJ2-7, with TRBD1 identical over 8 bases. This CDR3 comprises 13 residues. In germline, CDR1 is SGHRS, CDR2 YFSETQ. Trimming cost V 2 bases and J 5 bases; bases outside gene matches: 3. CDR3 DNA: TGCGCCAGCAGCTTAGGACAGGGAAACGAGCAGTACTTC. Protein product: CASSLGQGNEQYF.

The V gene is TRBV7-9, the J gene TRBJ2-7, with TRBD2 matching 7 bases. The germline V gene has CDR1 SEHNR and CDR2 FQNEAQ (reference sequence). The J segment lost 2 bases and the V segment lost 2 bases, leaving 9 bases of the junction unmatched. The CDR3 is 16 residues long. The CDR3, as DNA: TGTGCCAGCAGCTTACACGAGGCTAGCGGAACCTACGAGCAGTACTTC. Its translation: CASSLHEASGTYEQYF.

Comments on this clone: The identical CDR3 is also encoded by other nucleotide sequences in the sample. V is TRBV7-9 and J is TRBJ2-7, with D uncertain. Between the trimmed V and J ends, which lost 5 bases and 0 bases, there was a span of 8 bases. Germline V gives CDR1 SEHNR, CDR2 FQNEAQ (reference sequence). The CDR3 loop spans 13 amino acids. CDR3 in DNA: TGTGCCAGCAGCCGTCGGAGCTCCTACGAGCAGTACTTC. Amino acid sequence: CASSRRSSYEQYF. Looking up the rest from reference TRBV7-9 and TRBJ2-7 gives the full variable domain: DTGVSQNPRHKITKRGQNVTFRCDPISEHNRLYWYRQTLGQGPEFLTYFQNEAQLEKSRLLSDRFSAERPKGSFSTLEIQRTEQGDSAMYLCASSRRSSYEQYFGPGTRLTVT.

The rearrangement joins TRBV27 to TRBJ2-1, with TRBD1 identical over 11 bases. The CDR3 runs 17 residues. The trim removed 2 bases at V and 7 bases at J, leaving 10 bases unmatched. From germline, CDR1 is MNHEY and CDR2 SMNVEV (reference sequence). CDR3 sequence: CASSLLRGQGEDNEQFF. The CDR3 coding sequence is TGTGCCAGCAGTTTACTTCGGGGACAGGGGGAGGATAATGAGCAGTTCTTC.

The CDR3 reads CASSLPRRTWEETQYF. As DNA, the CDR3 is TGTGCCAGCAGTTTACCGCGACGGACATGGGAAGAGACCCAGTACTTC. V usage is TRBV28 and J usage is TRBJ2-5; a weak D match, TRBD1 (5 bases). Germline V gene lookup returns CDR1 MDHEN and CDR2 SYDVKM. This CDR3 is 16 amino acids long. V lost 2 bases, J lost 3 bases, and 16 bases lay in between.

The chain couples TRBV7-9 to TRBJ1-1, with D hard to call. Trimming took 5 bases from V and 1 from J, leaving 5 bases between them. The CDR3 sequence is 12 residues long. Germline V gene data show CDR1 as SEHNR and CDR2 as FQNEAQ (reference sequence). This chain's CDR3 is CASSHGNTEAFF. The CDR3 nucleotides read TGTGCCAGCAGCCATGGGAACACTGAAGCTTTCTTT. Filled out from reference TRBV7-9 and TRBJ1-1, the complete variable domain reads DTGVSQNPRHKITKRGQNVTFRCDPISEHNRLYWYRQTLGQGPEFLTYFQNEAQLEKSRLLSDRFSAERPKGSFSTLEIQRTEQGDSAMYLCASSHGNTEAFFGQGTRLTVV.

V gene TRBV7-6 combines with J gene TRBJ2-3; tentatively, D is TRBD1 (7 bases). Germline CDR1 and CDR2: SGHVS and FNYEAQ. The CDR3 is made up of 16 amino acids. V gave up 5 bases and J gave up 2 bases, with 17 bases separating them. The CDR3 sequence is CASSGTAGQLTDTQYF. The DNA for the CDR3 is TGTGCCAGCAGCGGTACGGCGGGACAGCTCACAGATACGCAGTATTTT.

V is TRBV4-1 and J is TRBJ2-1, with TRBD2 identical over 8 bases. This CDR3 region has 16 residues. V was clipped by 4 bases and J by 3 bases; unmatched bases: 8. CDR1 and CDR2 from the germline V gene are MGHRA and YSYEKL. The DNA of the CDR3 is TGCGCCAGCAGCCCTTCTCCGGGGGGGGACTACAATGAGCAGTTCTTC. It yields the protein CASSPSPGGDYNEQFF.

The CDR3 loop is CASSPEEGSSYEQYF. DNA for the CDR3: TGTGCCAGCTCACCCGAGGAGGGGAGCTCCTACGAGCAGTACTTC. The J gene is TRBJ2-7, the V gene TRBV18; possible D gene TRBD2, 6 bases. The CDR3 contains 15 residues. Trimming stripped 3 bases from V and 0 bases from J, with 12 bases between. Germline CDR1 and CDR2: KGHSH and LQKENI.

In the case of this clone: Other nucleotide sequences in the sample specify the same CDR3. The CDR3 DNA reads as TGTGCCAGCAGCGTAGGTGGGGGAAATTATGGCTACACCTTC. This codes for CASSVGGGNYGYTF. The rearrangement links TRBV9 to TRBJ1-2, with a weak D call TRBD1 (5 bases). The germline gives CDR1 SGDLS, CDR2 YYNGEE. V was trimmed by 0 bases and J by 5 bases, leaving 11 bases between them. The CDR3 consists of 14 residues.

The chain joins TRBV7-9 to TRBJ2-7; weak D call: TRBD2 (6 bases). Trimming pared 5 bases from V and 2 bases from J, leaving 10 bases between. The CDR3 is made up of 13 amino acids. In germline, CDR1 is SEHNR, CDR2 FQNEAQ (reference sequence). The CDR3 region has the DNA TGTGCCAGCAGCCCGGACTATCCCTACGAGCAGTACTTC. This codes for CASSPDYPYEQYF.

The chain couples TRBV29-1 to TRBJ2-5, with 12 bases matching TRBD2. Unmatched junction bases numbered 5, after V lost 4 bases and J lost 5 bases. Germline V CDR1 and CDR2: SQVTM, ANQGSEA. The CDR3 sequence is 14 residues long. In nucleotides, the CDR3 is TGCAGCGTTGTACTAGCGGGAGGCGGTGAGACCCAGTACTTC. Its protein is CSVVLAGGGETQYF.

This clone was observed a single time. This chain links TRBV10-3 with TRBJ2-5; 14 nucleotides line up with TRBD2. The CDR3 runs 15 residues. The V gene end was trimmed by 5 bases and the J gene end by 3 bases; junction bases not matched to a gene: 2. Germline loops: CDR1 ENHRY, CDR2 SYGVKD. The CDR3 coding sequence is TGTGCCATCAGTCCGGGACTAGCGGGAGAAGAGACCCAGTACTTC. It encodes CAISPGLAGEETQYF.